A single sample gave rise to the 4 T cell receptor beta chains below, sequenced in a study of cytomegalovirus exposure and HLA in healthy donors. Primers included in the PCR were 60 Vbeta and 13 Jbeta primers. The protocol was immunoSEQ multiplex PCR, while the TCRdb copy is restricted to in-frame clones and leaves out a portion. The data contain fewer than 200,000 clones, approximately 80% of them singletons. Sequenced: PBMCs. The receptor source for this set is a man aged 25-45 years in good health and CMV-seronegative.

This clone was recorded only once. V usage is TRBV6-5 and J usage is TRBJ2-5; 7 nucleotides agree with TRBD2. CDR1 and CDR2 from the germline V gene are MNHEY and SVGAGI. V gave up 7 bases and J gave up 5 bases; unmatched junction bases: 7. The CDR3 has 13 residues. The CDR3 DNA is TGTGCCAGCACGACGGGAGGCTCGGAGACCCAGTACTTC. Residues: CASTTGGSETQYF.

Here the CDR3 DNA reads TGTGCCATCAGAGTCGGGACTGCGGGGGAGACCCAGTACTTC. Its translation: CAIRVGTAGETQYF. The chain links TRBV10-3 to TRBJ2-5; possibly TRBD2 for D (6 bases). The germline V gene encodes CDR1 ENHRY and CDR2 SYGVKD. With 6 bases removed from V and 5 bases from J, the gap between germline ends came to 16 bases. The CDR3 runs 14 residues.

This clone was counted only a few times. The rearrangement links TRBV2 to TRBJ2-7; D may be TRBD1 (8 bases). The V gene lost 6 bases and the J gene lost 4 bases, with 19 bases spanning the gap. The CDR3 is 15 residues long. Germline lookup yields CDR1 SNHLY and CDR2 FYNNEI. CDR3 coding DNA: TGTGCCAGCAGAAATAGGACAGGGAGGGGTTACGAGCAGTACTTC. Its translation is CASRNRTGRGYEQYF.

This chain connects TRBV4-3 to TRBJ1-2; TRBD1 matches 9 bases. This CDR3 is built from 16 residues. CDR1 LGHNA and CDR2 YSLEER come from the germline V gene. J lost 2 bases, V lost 1 base, and 5 bases had no gene match. CDR3 bases: TGCGCCAGCAGCCAAGCCATCGGACAGGGGAACTATGGCTACACCTTC. Translated: CASSQAIGQGNYGYTF.